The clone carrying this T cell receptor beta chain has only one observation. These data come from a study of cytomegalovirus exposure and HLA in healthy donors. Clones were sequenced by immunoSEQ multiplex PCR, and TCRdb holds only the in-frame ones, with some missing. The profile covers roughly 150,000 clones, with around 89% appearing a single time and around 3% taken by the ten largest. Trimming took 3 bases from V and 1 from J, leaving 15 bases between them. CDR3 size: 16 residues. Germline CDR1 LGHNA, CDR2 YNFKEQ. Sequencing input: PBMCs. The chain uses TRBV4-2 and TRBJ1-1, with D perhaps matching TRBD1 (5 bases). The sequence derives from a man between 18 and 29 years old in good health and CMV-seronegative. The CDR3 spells CASSQTDRIQNTEAFF. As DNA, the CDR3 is TGTGCCAGCAGCCAGACCGACAGAATACAGAACACTGAAGCTTTCTTT.